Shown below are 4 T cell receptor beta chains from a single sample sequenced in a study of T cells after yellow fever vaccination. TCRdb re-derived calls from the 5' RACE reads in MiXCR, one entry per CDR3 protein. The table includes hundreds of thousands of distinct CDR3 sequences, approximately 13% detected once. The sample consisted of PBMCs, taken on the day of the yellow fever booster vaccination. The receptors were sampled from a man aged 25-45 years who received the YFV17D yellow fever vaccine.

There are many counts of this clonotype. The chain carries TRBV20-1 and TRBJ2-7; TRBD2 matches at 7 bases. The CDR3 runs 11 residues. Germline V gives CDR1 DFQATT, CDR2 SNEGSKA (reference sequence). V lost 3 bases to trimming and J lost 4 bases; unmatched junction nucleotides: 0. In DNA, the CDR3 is TGCAGTGCTAGGGGGGGGTACGAGCAGTACTTC. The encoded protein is CSARGGYEQYF.

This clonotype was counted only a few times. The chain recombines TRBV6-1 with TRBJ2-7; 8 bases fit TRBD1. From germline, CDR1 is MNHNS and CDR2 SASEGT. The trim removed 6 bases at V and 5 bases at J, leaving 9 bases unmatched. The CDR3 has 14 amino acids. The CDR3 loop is CASRPGGGFHEQYF. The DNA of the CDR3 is TGTGCCAGCAGGCCAGGGGGCGGGTTCCACGAGCAGTACTTC.

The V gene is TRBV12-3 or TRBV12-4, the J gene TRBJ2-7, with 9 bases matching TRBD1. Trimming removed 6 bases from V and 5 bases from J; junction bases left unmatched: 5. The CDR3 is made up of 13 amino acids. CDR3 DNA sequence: TGTGCCAGCAGCCTACAGGGGGCCAACGAGCAGTACTTC. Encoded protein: CASSLQGANEQYF.

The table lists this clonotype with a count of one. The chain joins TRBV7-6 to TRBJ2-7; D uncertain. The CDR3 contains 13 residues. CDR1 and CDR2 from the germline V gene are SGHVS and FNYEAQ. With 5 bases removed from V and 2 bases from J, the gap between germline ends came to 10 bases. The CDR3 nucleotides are TGTGCCAGCAGCCGCCGAGAAACCTACGAGCAGTACTTC. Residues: CASSRRETYEQYF.